These 20 T cell receptor beta chains share one sample of origin, sequenced in a study of T cell repertoires in cytomegalovirus infection. Each CDR3 protein is one row after TCRdb ran MiXCR on the reads. Among around 740,000 distinct CDR3 sequences listed, 35% were seen once. The sequenced sample was PBMCs. The receptors stem from a human donor in good health (CMV status not recorded). Some clones in this sample may be carry-over from other donors' samples.

This clonotype has ten or more counts. This chain joins TRBV28 and TRBJ1-5, with 9 bases fitting TRBD1. From germline, CDR1 is MDHEN and CDR2 SYDVKM. Trimming took 2 bases from V and 5 from J; bases not matched to a gene: 4. This CDR3 has 15 amino acids. The DNA of the CDR3 is TGTGCCAGCAGTTTAAGGGGACAGGGTGATCAGCCCCAGCATTTT. It codes for CASSLRGQGDQPQHF.

This sequence joins TRBV5-1 and TRBJ2-7; 12 bases agree with TRBD2. The CDR3 is 16 residues long. J was trimmed by 3 bases and V by 2 bases; bases with no gene match: 6. Per the germline V gene, CDR1 is SGHRS and CDR2 is YFSETQ. The CDR3 DNA follows: TGCGCCAGCAGCTTCGGACTAGCGGGGATCCTCTACGAGCAGTACTTC. Translating gives CASSFGLAGILYEQYF.

The chain has TRBV12-3 or TRBV12-4 and TRBJ2-2; 7 nucleotides line up with TRBD1. The CDR3 covers 15 residues. V lost 7 bases and J lost 3; bases outside the gene matches: 8. In nucleotides, the CDR3 is TGTGCCAGCACACCCATTCAGGGGGACACCGGGGAGCTGTTTTTT. Its translation is CASTPIQGDTGELFF.

This clonotype was recorded at least ten times. The CDR3 DNA sequence: TGTGCCAGCAGCGGCGGACAGGGGACTACTGAAGCTTTCTTT. Translated, it gives CASSGGQGTTEAFF. The rearrangement links TRBV7-2 to TRBJ1-1; 9 bases map to TRBD1. Germline CDR1 is SGHTA and CDR2 is FQGNSA. CDR3 size: 14 residues. Unmatched junction bases numbered 6, after V lost 5 bases and J lost 5 bases.

The chain employs TRBV12-3 or TRBV12-4 and TRBJ2-3; D remains ambiguous. The CDR3 sequence is 14 residues long. V was trimmed by 6 bases and J by 3 bases, leaving 13 bases between them. The DNA for the CDR3 is TGTGCCAGCAGCCTCGAACGGCCGACAGATACGCAGTATTTT. This codes for CASSLERPTDTQYF.

This clonotype has at least ten counts. V usage is TRBV7-9 and J usage is TRBJ2-7; D is perhaps TRBD1 (5 bases). This CDR3 contains 14 residues. The V end lost 1 base, the J end lost 2 bases, and 9 bases lay between the germline ends. Germline values: CDR1 SEHNR, CDR2 FQNEAQ (reference sequence). The CDR3 is CASSLDGQPYEQYF. The CDR3 DNA reads as TGTGCCAGCAGCTTAGATGGACAACCCTACGAGCAGTACTTC.

The rearrangement joins TRBV6-1 to TRBJ2-4; 8 nucleotides match TRBD1. From germline, CDR1 is MNHNS and CDR2 SASEGT. The CDR3 has 15 amino acids. V shed 6 bases, J shed 1 base, and the junction held 5 bases outside the gene matches. The CDR3 DNA follows: TGTGCCAGCAGGGAGACAGGGGAGGCCAAAAACATTCAGTACTTC. Amino acids: CASRETGEAKNIQYF.

The rearrangement links TRBV5-5 to TRBJ1-6; maybe TRBD1 (5 bases). Trimming shortened V by 7 bases and J by 8 bases, and 28 bases separated the two germline ends. Germline lookup yields CDR1 SGHKS and CDR2 YYEKEE (reference sequence). This CDR3 contains 18 residues. The CDR3 loop reads CASRMFGGSWTNDSPLHF. The CDR3 nucleotides are TGTGCCAGCCGCATGTTCGGGGGGTCGTGGACCAATGATTCACCCCTCCACTTT.

The rearrangement uses TRBV11-2 and TRBJ2-4, with D hard to call. The CDR3 totals 11 residues. Trimming took off 5 bases at V and 8 bases at J, with 7 bases between the two ends. Germline V gene lookup returns CDR1 SGHAT and CDR2 FQNNGV. Written as DNA, the CDR3 is TGTGCCAGCAGCAGCCGGGACATTCAGTACTTC. It codes for CASSSRDIQYF.

This clonotype was recorded at least ten times. The chain uses TRBV7-6 and TRBJ2-1; possible D gene TRBD1, 6 bases. The germline V gene encodes CDR1 SGHVS and CDR2 FNYEAQ. Trimming pared 0 bases from V and 0 bases from J, leaving 12 bases between. The CDR3 is 17 amino acids. The CDR3 nucleotides read TGTGCCAGCAGCTTAGCTCTAGGGGGAAGCTCCTACAATGAGCAGTTCTTC. Translation: CASSLALGGSSYNEQFF. Full variable domain (remainder filled in from reference TRBV7-6 and TRBJ2-1): GAGVSQSPRYKVTKRGQDVALRCDPISGHVSLYWYRQALGQGPEFLTYFNYEAQQDKSGLPNDRFSAERPEGSISTLTIQRTEQRDSAMYRCASSLALGGSSYNEQFFGPGTRLTVL.

This clonotype was observed a handful of times. The V call is TRBV15, the J call TRBJ2-7; D might be TRBD2 (7 bases). Per the germline V gene, CDR1 is LNHNV and CDR2 is YYDKDF (reference sequence). CDR3 length: 14 amino acids. Between the trimmed V and J ends, which lost 5 bases and 0 bases, there was a span of 11 bases. CDR3 sequence: CATSRGAFSYEQYF. In DNA, the CDR3 is TGTGCCACCAGCCGGGGGGCTTTCTCCTACGAGCAGTACTTC.

This clonotype was observed a few times. V is TRBV7-2 and J is TRBJ2-7; 8 bases are a match to TRBD1. CDR3 length equals 15 residues. Germline V gene sequence: CDR1 SGHTA, CDR2 FQGNSA. The V gene end was trimmed by 5 bases and the J gene end by 3 bases; junction bases not matched to a gene: 9. The CDR3 DNA follows: TGTGCCAGCAGCCCTGGACAGGGCAGAGTCTACGAGCAGTACTTC. Amino acids: CASSPGQGRVYEQYF.

The chain uses TRBV5-1 and TRBJ2-5; 8 positions agree with TRBD2. CDR3 length: 18 residues. CDR1 SGHRS and CDR2 YFSETQ come from the germline V gene. The V and J ends lost 1 base and 1 base, in that order; junction bases with no gene match: 12. This CDR3 reads CASSLRLSLAGGQETQYF. CDR3 nucleotide sequence: TGCGCCAGCAGCTTGAGGTTAAGTCTGGCGGGAGGCCAAGAGACCCAGTACTTC.

Turning to this clonotype: The CDR3 carries no conserved terminal phenylalanine or tryptophan, so it likely arises from a read error. The chain links TRBV19 to TRBJ2-7, with D possibly TRBD2 on 6 matching bases. The CDR3 has 14 residues. V lost 3 bases to trimming and J lost 2 bases, with 11 bases between them. Looked up from germline, CDR1 is LNHDA and CDR2 is SQIVND (reference sequence). The CDR3 here is CASSIAGLPYEQYL. CDR3 nucleotides: TGTGCCAGTAGTATTGCGGGACTTCCCTACGAGCAGTACTTA.

The rearrangement links TRBV20-1 to TRBJ1-6; no clear D. Germline V CDR1 and CDR2: DFQATT, SNEGSKA (reference sequence). The CDR3 contains 12 residues. The DNA for the CDR3 is TGCAGCGGGATCCTACCTCAAGGGTCCCTCCACTTT. Its translation is CSGILPQGSLHF.

This clonotype was counted a few times. This CDR3 is CASSEWGDNTGELFF. The CDR3 region has the DNA TGTGCCAGCAGTGAATGGGGAGATAACACCGGGGAGCTGTTTTTT. The chain joins TRBV2 to TRBJ2-2, with D possibly being TRBD2 (5 bases). Germline CDR1 SNHLY, CDR2 FYNNEI. Between the trimmed V and J ends, which lost 2 bases and 2 bases, there was a span of 9 bases. The CDR3 has 15 amino acids.

This clonotype was detected many times. This rearrangement joins TRBV10-3 to TRBJ1-6, with TRBD1 matching 8 bases. With 6 bases clipped from V and 5 bases from J, the junction kept 3 bases outside the gene matches. The CDR3 runs to 14 residues. Germline loops: CDR1 ENHRY, CDR2 SYGVKD. In DNA, the CDR3 is TGTGCCATCAGGGAGGACAGGGATAATTCACCCCTCCACTTT. Residues: CAIREDRDNSPLHF.

The CDR3 DNA reads as TGTGCCAGCAGTTTTCTCAGCCAGAACACTGAAGCTTTCTTT. Translation: CASSFLSQNTEAFF. This sequence joins TRBV12-3 or TRBV12-4 and TRBJ1-1; D is unresolved. This CDR3 has 14 residues. The V end lost 3 bases, the J end lost 1 base, and 9 bases lay between the germline ends.

A few counts support this clonotype. The chain joins TRBV15 to TRBJ2-2; D not certain. CDR3 length: 14 amino acids. Trimming took 1 base from V and 5 from J, leaving 8 bases between them. CDR1 LNHNV and CDR2 YYDKDF come from the germline V gene (reference sequence). The CDR3, as DNA: TGTGCCACCAGCAGAGTAAGGGTTACCGGGGAGCTGTTTTTT. It translates to CATSRVRVTGELFF.

Concerning this clonotype itself: Given the absence of the conserved phenylalanine or tryptophan at the CDR3 end, a read error is likely. The rearrangement joins TRBV7-9 to TRBJ1-2; 7 nucleotides align to TRBD1. With V trimmed by 5 bases and J by 2 bases, 14 bases remained unmatched. The CDR3 has 17 amino acids. Germline values: CDR1 SEHNR, CDR2 FQNEAQ (reference sequence). As DNA, the CDR3 is TGTGCCAGCAGCGGACGGACACCCGGGACAGACAACTATGGCTACACCTTA. Its protein product is CASSGRTPGTDNYGYTL.